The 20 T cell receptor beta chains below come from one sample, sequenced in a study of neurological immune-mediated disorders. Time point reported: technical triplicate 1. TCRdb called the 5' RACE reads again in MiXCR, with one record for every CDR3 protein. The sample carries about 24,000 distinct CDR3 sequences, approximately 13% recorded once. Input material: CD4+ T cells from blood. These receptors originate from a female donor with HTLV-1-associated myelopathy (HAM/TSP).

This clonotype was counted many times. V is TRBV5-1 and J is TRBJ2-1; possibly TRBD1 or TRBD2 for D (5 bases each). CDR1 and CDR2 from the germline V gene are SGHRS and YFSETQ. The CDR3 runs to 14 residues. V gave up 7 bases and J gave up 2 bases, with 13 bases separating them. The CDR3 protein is CASGTVGAYNEQFF. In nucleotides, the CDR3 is TGCGCCAGCGGGACGGTTGGTGCCTACAATGAGCAGTTCTTC.

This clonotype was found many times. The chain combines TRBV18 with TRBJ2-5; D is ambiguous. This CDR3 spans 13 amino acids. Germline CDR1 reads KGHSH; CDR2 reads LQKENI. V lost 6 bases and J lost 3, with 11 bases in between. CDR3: CASSPGGKETQYF. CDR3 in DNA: TGTGCCAGCTCCCCGGGTGGAAAAGAGACCCAGTACTTC.

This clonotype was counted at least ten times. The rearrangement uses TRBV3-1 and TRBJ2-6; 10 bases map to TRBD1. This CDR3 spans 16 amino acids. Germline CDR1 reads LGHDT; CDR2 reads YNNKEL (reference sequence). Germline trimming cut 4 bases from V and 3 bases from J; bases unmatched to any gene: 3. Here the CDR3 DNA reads TGTGCCAGCAGCCGGGACAGGGGAGGTGGGGCCAACGTCCTGACTTTC. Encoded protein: CASSRDRGGGANVLTF.

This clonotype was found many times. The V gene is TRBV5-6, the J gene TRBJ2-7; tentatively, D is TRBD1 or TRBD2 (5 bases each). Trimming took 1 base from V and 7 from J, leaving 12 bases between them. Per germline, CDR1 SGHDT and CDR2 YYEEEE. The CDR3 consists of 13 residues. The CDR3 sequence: CASSLSGAGEQYF. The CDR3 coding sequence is TGTGCCAGCAGCTTGTCCGGGGCTGGGGAGCAGTACTTC.

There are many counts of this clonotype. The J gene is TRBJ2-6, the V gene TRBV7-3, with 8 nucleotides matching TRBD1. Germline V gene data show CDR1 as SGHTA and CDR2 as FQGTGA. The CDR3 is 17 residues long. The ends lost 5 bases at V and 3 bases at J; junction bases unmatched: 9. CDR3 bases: TGTGCCAGCAGCCGGAGCAGGGGGCAAGGTGGGGCCAACGTCCTGACTTTC. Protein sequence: CASSRSRGQGGANVLTF.

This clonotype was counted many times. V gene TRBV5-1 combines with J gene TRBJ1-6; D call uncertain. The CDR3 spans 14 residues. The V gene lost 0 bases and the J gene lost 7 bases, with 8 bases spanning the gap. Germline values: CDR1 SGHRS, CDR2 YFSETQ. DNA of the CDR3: TGCGCCAGCAGCTTGGTCGGCCGGAATTCACCCCTCCACTTT. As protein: CASSLVGRNSPLHF. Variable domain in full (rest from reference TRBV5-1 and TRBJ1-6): KAGVTQTPRYLIKTRGQQVTLSCSPISGHRSVSWYQQTPGQGLQFLFEYFSETQRNKGNFPGRFSGRQFSNSRSEMNVSTLELGDSALYLCASSLVGRNSPLHFGNGTRLTVT.

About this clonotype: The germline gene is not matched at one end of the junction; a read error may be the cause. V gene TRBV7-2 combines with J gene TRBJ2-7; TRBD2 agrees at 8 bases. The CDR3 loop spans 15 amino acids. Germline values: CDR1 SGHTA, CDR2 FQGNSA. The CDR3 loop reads CANSPRGGRFYEQYF. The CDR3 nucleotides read TGTGCCAACAGCCCCCGGGGGGGGCGGTTCTACGAGCAGTACTTT. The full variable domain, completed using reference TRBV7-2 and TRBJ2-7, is GAGVSQSPSNKVTEKGKDVELRCDPISGHTALYWYRQSLGQGLEFLIYFQGNSAPDKSGLPSDRFSAERTGGSVSTLTIQRTQQEDSAVYLCANSPRGGRFYEQYFGPGTRLTVT.

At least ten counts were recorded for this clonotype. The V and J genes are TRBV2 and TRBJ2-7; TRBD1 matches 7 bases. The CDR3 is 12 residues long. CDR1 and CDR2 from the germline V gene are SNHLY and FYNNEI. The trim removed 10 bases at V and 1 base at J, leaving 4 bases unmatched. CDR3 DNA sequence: TGTGCCACGCGACAGGGATCCTACGAGCAGTACTTC. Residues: CATRQGSYEQYF.

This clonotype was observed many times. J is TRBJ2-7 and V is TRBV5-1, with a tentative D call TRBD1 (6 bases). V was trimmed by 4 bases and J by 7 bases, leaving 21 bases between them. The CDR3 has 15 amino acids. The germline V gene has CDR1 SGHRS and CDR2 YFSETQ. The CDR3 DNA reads TGCGCCAGCAGCCCCCGGGACACGGGTTCGGGGGAGCAGTACTTC. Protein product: CASSPRDTGSGEQYF.

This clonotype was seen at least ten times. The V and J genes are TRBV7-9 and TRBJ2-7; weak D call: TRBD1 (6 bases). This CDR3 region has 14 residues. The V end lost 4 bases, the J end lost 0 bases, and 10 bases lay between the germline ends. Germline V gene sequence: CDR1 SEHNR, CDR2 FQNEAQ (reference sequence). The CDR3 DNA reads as TGTGCCAGCAGCTCGACAGGTAGCTCCTACGAGCAGTACTTC. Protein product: CASSSTGSSYEQYF.

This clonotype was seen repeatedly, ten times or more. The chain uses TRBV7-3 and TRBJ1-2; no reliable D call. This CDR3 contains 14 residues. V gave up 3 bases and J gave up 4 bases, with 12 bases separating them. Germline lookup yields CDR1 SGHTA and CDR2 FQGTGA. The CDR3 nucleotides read TGTGCCAGCAGCTTTCCGCGGACCCTCTATGGCTACACCTTC. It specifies CASSFPRTLYGYTF.

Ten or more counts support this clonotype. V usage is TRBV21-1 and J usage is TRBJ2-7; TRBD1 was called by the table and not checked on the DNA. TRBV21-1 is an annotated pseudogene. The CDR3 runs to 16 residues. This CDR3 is CASSTLGPESSYEQYF. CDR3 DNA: TGTGCCAGCAGCACTCTCGGCCCCGAAAGCTCCTACGAGCAGTACTTC.

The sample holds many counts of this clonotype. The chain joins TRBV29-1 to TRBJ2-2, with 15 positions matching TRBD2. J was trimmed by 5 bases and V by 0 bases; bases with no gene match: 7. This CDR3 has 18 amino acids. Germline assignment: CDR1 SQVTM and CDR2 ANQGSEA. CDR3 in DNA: TGCAGCGTTGAAGAAACCCTGGGACTAGCGGGAGGTACCGGGGAGCTGTTTTTT. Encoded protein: CSVEETLGLAGGTGELFF.

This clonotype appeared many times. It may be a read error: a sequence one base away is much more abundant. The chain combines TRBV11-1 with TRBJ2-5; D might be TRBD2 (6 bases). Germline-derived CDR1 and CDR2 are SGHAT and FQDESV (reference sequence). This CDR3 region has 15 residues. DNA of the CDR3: TGTGTCAGCAGCCCCCTTCGGGAGAGAAGGGAGACCCAGTACTTC. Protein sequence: CVSSPLRERRETQYF.

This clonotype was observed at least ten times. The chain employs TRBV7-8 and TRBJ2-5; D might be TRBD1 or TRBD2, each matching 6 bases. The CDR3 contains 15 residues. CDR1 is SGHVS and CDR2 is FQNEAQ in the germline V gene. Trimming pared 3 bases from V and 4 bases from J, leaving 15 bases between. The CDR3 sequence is CASSLVGGGGETQYF. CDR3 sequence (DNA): TGTGCCAGCAGCTTGGTGGGTGGAGGGGGAGAGACCCAGTACTTC.

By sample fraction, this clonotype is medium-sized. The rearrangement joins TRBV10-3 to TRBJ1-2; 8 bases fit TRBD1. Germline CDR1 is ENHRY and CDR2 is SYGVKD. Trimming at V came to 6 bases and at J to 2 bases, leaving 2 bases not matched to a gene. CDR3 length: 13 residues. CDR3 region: CAISGQGNYGYTF. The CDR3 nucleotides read TGTGCCATCAGCGGACAGGGAAACTATGGCTACACCTTC.

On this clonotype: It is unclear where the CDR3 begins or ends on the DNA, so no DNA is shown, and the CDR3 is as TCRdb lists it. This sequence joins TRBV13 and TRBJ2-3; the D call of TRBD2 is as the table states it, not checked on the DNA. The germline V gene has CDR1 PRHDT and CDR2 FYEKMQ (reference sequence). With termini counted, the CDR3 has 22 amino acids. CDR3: CASSIYLCSVPSSREWADTQYF.

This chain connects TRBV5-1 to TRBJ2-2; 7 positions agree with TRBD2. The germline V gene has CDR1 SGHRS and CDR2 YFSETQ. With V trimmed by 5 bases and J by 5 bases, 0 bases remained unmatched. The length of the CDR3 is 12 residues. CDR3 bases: TGCGCCAGCAGAGCGGGGACCGGGGAGCTGTTTTTT. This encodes CASRAGTGELFF.

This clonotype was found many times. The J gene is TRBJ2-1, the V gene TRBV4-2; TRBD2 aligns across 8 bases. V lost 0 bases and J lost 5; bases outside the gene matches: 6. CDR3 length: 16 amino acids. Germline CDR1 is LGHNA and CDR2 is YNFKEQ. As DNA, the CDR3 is TGTGCCAGCAGCCAAGATTACGGGAGGGCCCACAATGAGCAGTTCTTC. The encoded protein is CASSQDYGRAHNEQFF.

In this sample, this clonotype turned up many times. DNA of the CDR3: TGCGCCAGCAGCTTGTGGGGGACTAGCGGGAACAATGAGCAGTTCTTC. This sequence encodes CASSLWGTSGNNEQFF. The genes are TRBV5-1 and TRBJ2-1, with 13 bases fitting TRBD2. In germline, CDR1 is SGHRS, CDR2 YFSETQ. Unmatched junction bases numbered 3, after V lost 1 base and J lost 5 bases. The length of the CDR3 is 16 residues.